Presented here are 27 T cell receptor beta chains from one specimen sequenced in a study of T cells in Graves' hyperthyroidism and ophthalmopathy. TCR beta CDR3 regions were amplified from RNA transcripts. A set of HTBI primers served as the primers for a first-round RT-PCR of the TCR CDR3. TCRdb reanalysed the multiplex PCR reads using MiXCR and keeps one entry per CDR3 protein. Here the sample spans roughly 380,000 distinct CDR3 sequences, roughly an eighth being singletons. Sequencing was done on a sample of blood. The receptors come from a woman under 30 with Graves' hyperthyroidism.

This clonotype was observed many times. The rearrangement links TRBV7-9 to TRBJ2-7; D possibly matches TRBD1 or TRBD2 (5 bases each). The CDR3 covers 15 residues. V lost 1 base to trimming and J lost 2 bases, with 12 bases between them. Germline V gene sequence: CDR1 SEHNR, CDR2 FQNEAQ (reference sequence). CDR3 bases: TGTGCCAGCAGCTTAGGAGTTGGGACGGCCTACGAGCAGTACTTC. It yields the protein CASSLGVGTAYEQYF.

Many counts were recorded for this clonotype. The J gene is TRBJ2-7, the V gene TRBV7-8; 10 nucleotides match TRBD2. The CDR3 spans 16 residues. The ends lost 0 bases at V and 3 bases at J; junction bases unmatched: 5. CDR1 is SGHVS and CDR2 is FQNEAQ in the germline V gene. CDR3 bases: TGTGCCAGCAGCTTAGCATCCCTAGCGGGAGACTACGAGCAGTACTTC. This encodes CASSLASLAGDYEQYF.

This clonotype was seen many times. The V and J genes are TRBV20-1 and TRBJ2-1, with 7 nucleotides matching TRBD2. Germline-derived CDR1 and CDR2 are DFQATT and SNEGSKA (reference sequence). Trimming cost V 3 bases and J 3 bases; bases outside gene matches: 8. CDR3 size: 15 residues. This CDR3 reads CSASWAGVFYNEQFF. Written as DNA, the CDR3 is TGCAGTGCTAGCTGGGCGGGAGTTTTCTACAATGAGCAGTTCTTC.

The rearrangement links TRBV9 to TRBJ1-5; tentatively, D is TRBD1 (6 bases). Between the trimmed V and J ends, which lost 0 bases and 3 bases, there was a span of 10 bases. This CDR3 has 15 amino acids. From germline, CDR1 is SGDLS and CDR2 YYNGEE. The CDR3 here is CASSVAPGDNQPQHF. In nucleotides, the CDR3 is TGTGCCAGCAGCGTAGCTCCAGGGGACAATCAGCCCCAGCATTTT.

This clonotype was counted between two and nine times. The chain has TRBV19 and TRBJ1-6, with 9 bases aligning to TRBD1. CDR3 length equals 17 residues. V lost 5 bases and J lost 4; bases outside the gene matches: 9. Germline loops: CDR1 LNHDA, CDR2 SQIVND (reference sequence). This CDR3 is CASSPFGQGKYNSPLHF. CDR3 nucleotide sequence: TGTGCCAGTAGTCCTTTTGGACAGGGGAAATATAATTCACCCCTCCACTTT.

The V and J genes are TRBV11-2 and TRBJ2-5, with 9 bases fitting TRBD2. CDR3 length: 17 amino acids. The V gene end was trimmed by 4 bases and the J gene end by 4 bases; junction bases not matched to a gene: 13. The germline CDR1 and CDR2 sequences are SGHAT and FQNNGV. In nucleotides, the CDR3 is TGTGCCAGCAGCTCGGGGTTGGGCGGGAGGGCCTCAGAGACCCAGTACTTC. This translates into CASSSGLGGRASETQYF.

In the case of this clonotype: Given the absence of the conserved phenylalanine or tryptophan at the CDR3 end, a read error is likely. CDR3 protein: CASSYSSTGLALYEQYL. Written as DNA, the CDR3 is TGTGCCAGCAGTTACTCTAGCACGGGACTAGCCCTCTACGAGCAGTACCTC. The gene calls are TRBV6-5 and TRBJ2-7, with 9 bases lining up with TRBD2. The germline CDR1 and CDR2 sequences are MNHEY and SVGAGI. The CDR3 is made up of 17 amino acids. V was pared by 0 bases and J by 3 bases, with 9 bases of the junction left unmatched.

This clonotype was counted ten times or more. The V and J genes are TRBV6-8 and TRBJ1-1; possible D gene TRBD1, 5 bases. This CDR3 is built from 14 residues. Trimming took off 4 bases at V and 6 bases at J, with 15 bases between the two ends. Germline CDR1 and CDR2: MNHGY and SAAAGT. CDR3 loop: CASSLNGGRSEAFF. CDR3 DNA: TGTGCCAGCAGTTTGAATGGGGGGAGGTCTGAAGCTTTCTTT.

This clonotype was seen many times. This rearrangement joins TRBV12-3 or TRBV12-4 to TRBJ2-1, with D perhaps TRBD2 (6 bases). The CDR3 loop spans 15 amino acids. Trimming pared 1 base from V and 4 bases from J, leaving 11 bases between. The CDR3 region is CASSLGLAQYNEQFF. DNA of the CDR3: TGTGCCAGCAGTTTAGGGCTAGCGCAATACAATGAGCAGTTCTTC.

The V and J genes are TRBV20-1 and TRBJ1-5; 12 nucleotides agree with TRBD1. The J segment lost 0 bases and the V segment lost 6 bases, leaving 6 bases of the junction unmatched. This CDR3 is built from 16 residues. Germline-derived CDR1 and CDR2 are DFQATT and SNEGSKA (reference sequence). The CDR3 region is CSAGTGGLGSNQPQHF. In DNA form, the CDR3 reads TGCAGTGCCGGGACAGGGGGCCTGGGTAGCAATCAGCCCCAGCATTTT.

This clonotype was seen repeatedly, ten times or more. The rearrangement uses TRBV10-3 and TRBJ2-3; D is possibly TRBD1 or TRBD2 (5 bases each). From germline, CDR1 is ENHRY and CDR2 SYGVKD. CDR3 length: 12 residues. The V end was cut by 10 bases, the J end by 3 bases, with 11 bases between. CDR3 sequence reads: CATGWGTDTQYF. In DNA, the CDR3 is TGTGCCACCGGCTGGGGGACAGATACGCAGTATTTT.

This clonotype has a count of ten or more. The rearrangement joins TRBV6-2 or TRBV6-3 to TRBJ2-7; no clear D gene. Per germline, CDR1 MNHEY and CDR2 SVGEGT. Trimming left V 4 bases short and J 0 bases short, with 10 bases between. The CDR3 extends over 14 amino acids. The CDR3 sequence: CASSSRLSSYEQYF. In DNA form, the CDR3 reads TGTGCCAGCAGTTCTCGACTGAGCTCCTACGAGCAGTACTTC.

This clonotype has ten or more counts. J is TRBJ1-5 and V is TRBV12-3 or TRBV12-4; TRBD1 matches at 10 bases. This CDR3 is 15 amino acids long. V was clipped by 6 bases and J by 3 bases; unmatched bases: 5. The CDR3 bases are TGTGCCAGCAGCGGGACAGGGGCGATCAATCAGCCCCAGCATTTT. Translation: CASSGTGAINQPQHF.

The CDR3 here is CSVQYRGSYNEQFF. CDR3 coding DNA: TGCAGCGTCCAATACCGGGGCTCCTACAATGAGCAGTTCTTC. This chain links TRBV29-1 with TRBJ2-1; D is perhaps TRBD2 (5 bases). Trimming removed 6 bases at V and 0 bases at J, with 12 bases between. This CDR3 is built from 14 residues. The V gene's germline CDR1 is SQVTM and CDR2 ANQGSEA.

There are a few counts of this clonotype. This chain joins TRBV14 and TRBJ1-2; 7 positions match TRBD1. The CDR3 length is 14 residues. CDR1 and CDR2 (germline): SGHDN, FVKESK. Trimming at V came to 4 bases and at J to 3 bases, leaving 5 bases not matched to a gene. CDR3 coding DNA: TGTGCCAGCAGCCCGGACAGGCTTTACTATGGCTACACCTTC. Amino acid sequence: CASSPDRLYYGYTF.

J is TRBJ1-1 and V is TRBV20-1, with D hard to call. Looked up from germline, CDR1 is DFQATT and CDR2 is SNEGSKA (reference sequence). The germline V and J ends were trimmed by 5 bases and 0 bases, with 13 bases remaining between them. This CDR3 is built from 14 residues. The CDR3 coding sequence is TGCAGTGCTCCCCACGGCGGGATGAACACTGAAGCTTTCTTT. Encoded protein: CSAPHGGMNTEAFF.

This clonotype has a count of ten or more. This sequence joins TRBV6-1 and TRBJ1-1; no definite D call. V was clipped by 5 bases and J by 0 bases, with 10 bases between them. CDR1 and CDR2 (germline): MNHNS, SASEGT. This CDR3 region has 14 residues. The CDR3 reads CASSYSEVNTEAFF. For the CDR3, the DNA is TGTGCCAGCAGTTACAGCGAGGTGAACACTGAAGCTTTCTTT.

This clonotype was picked up a small number of times. V gene TRBV7-6 combines with J gene TRBJ2-3, with D possibly matching TRBD1 (6 bases). The V and J ends lost 4 bases and 0 bases respectively, with 11 bases between them. This CDR3 contains 15 residues. The germline CDR1 and CDR2 sequences are SGHVS and FNYEAQ. CDR3 sequence (DNA): TGTGCCAGCAGCTCGGGGACACTTAGCACAGATACGCAGTATTTT. This codes for CASSSGTLSTDTQYF.

This clonotype has a count of ten or more. The rearrangement links TRBV9 to TRBJ1-1, with D uncertain. The length of the CDR3 is 13 residues. Per germline, CDR1 SGDLS and CDR2 YYNGEE. Between the trimmed V and J ends, which lost 4 bases and 2 bases, there was a span of 9 bases. The CDR3, as DNA: TGTGCCAGCAGCCTCAAAGCAAACACTGAAGCTTTCTTT. Protein product: CASSLKANTEAFF.

Only a few counts were recorded for this clonotype. V usage is TRBV6-2 or TRBV6-3 and J usage is TRBJ2-3; 7 bases match TRBD1. The CDR3 loop spans 17 amino acids. Trimming took 5 bases from V and 0 from J; bases not matched to a gene: 11. Germline assignment: CDR1 MNHEY and CDR2 SVGEGT. The CDR3 protein is CASSLDRDSLSTDTQYF. CDR3 nucleotide sequence: TGTGCCAGCAGTCTCGACCGGGACAGCCTAAGCACAGATACGCAGTATTTT.

This clonotype has at least ten counts. The chain employs TRBV6-1 and TRBJ2-5, with D maybe TRBD1 (5 bases). CDR1 and CDR2 from the germline V gene are MNHNS and SASEGT. V was clipped by 6 bases and J by 5 bases, with 16 bases between them. This CDR3 spans 14 amino acids. CDR3 DNA sequence: TGTGCCAGCAGACGAGAAGGGGTGAGGGAGACCCAGTACTTC. Amino acids: CASRREGVRETQYF.

Many counts were recorded for this clonotype. The rearrangement links TRBV28 to TRBJ1-4; tentatively, D is TRBD1 (6 bases). Trimming took 1 base from V and 0 from J, leaving 12 bases between them. CDR1 is MDHEN, CDR2 SYDVKM, per germline. The CDR3 sequence is 17 residues long. As DNA, the CDR3 is TGTGCCAGCAGTTTATTACAGGGACTGGCAACTAATGAAAAACTGTTTTTT. It translates to CASSLLQGLATNEKLFF.

V usage is TRBV27 and J usage is TRBJ2-7, with D possibly called TRBD1 or TRBD2 (7 bases each). V lost 6 bases and J lost 3, with 21 bases in between. The germline gives CDR1 MNHEY, CDR2 SMNVEV (reference sequence). CDR3 length: 16 amino acids. CDR3 coding DNA: TGTGCCAGCAGCCTCGGGGGAGGGGGCTTCTTCTACGAGCAGTACTTC. Amino acid sequence: CASSLGGGGFFYEQYF.

This clonotype was seen ten or more times. This chain joins TRBV20-1 and TRBJ2-5; tentatively, D is TRBD2 (6 bases). The CDR3 covers 13 residues. Germline loops: CDR1 DFQATT, CDR2 SNEGSKA (reference sequence). Trimming left V 3 bases short and J 2 bases short, with 10 bases between. The chain's CDR3 is CSASPRGQETQYF. The CDR3 DNA sequence: TGCAGTGCTAGTCCCCGGGGGCAAGAGACCCAGTACTTC.

This clonotype was found many times. J is TRBJ2-4 and V is TRBV5-1, with a possible D match to TRBD1 (6 bases). Germline V gene lookup returns CDR1 SGHRS and CDR2 YFSETQ. The CDR3 loop spans 15 amino acids. V was clipped by 1 base and J by 5 bases, with 13 bases between them. The CDR3 DNA reads as TGCGCCAGCAGCTTGACAGGGATCTCGGAAAACATTCAGTACTTC. It translates to CASSLTGISENIQYF.

The chain recombines TRBV6-1 with TRBJ2-5, with a weak D call TRBD2 (6 bases). The CDR3 has 16 amino acids. Trimming took off 5 bases at V and 2 bases at J, with 18 bases between the two ends. The V gene's germline CDR1 is MNHNS and CDR2 SASEGT. The CDR3 DNA is TGTGCCAGCAGTCGCCAGTTTCTGGGGACTCAAGAGACCCAGTACTTC. It encodes CASSRQFLGTQETQYF.

This clonotype showed up just a few times. This chain uses TRBV7-8 with TRBJ2-2, with a tentative D call TRBD2 (5 bases). The CDR3 totals 15 residues. V lost 0 bases and J 4 bases, leaving 9 bases between the germline ends. The V gene's germline CDR1 is SGHVS and CDR2 FQNEAQ. The CDR3 here is CASSLALVGTGELFF. As DNA, the CDR3 is TGTGCCAGCAGCTTAGCACTAGTGGGCACCGGGGAGCTGTTTTTT. Together with reference TRBV7-8 and TRBJ2-2, the CDR3 gives the full variable domain: GAGVSQSPRYKVAKRGQDVALRCDPISGHVSLFWYQQALGQGPEFLTYFQNEAQLDKSGLPSDRFFAERPEGSVSTLKIQRTQQEDSAVYLCASSLALVGTGELFFGEGSRLTVL.